The rows below give T cell receptor beta chains drawn from one sample of a study of shared clonotypes between healthy human individuals. Measured with immunoSEQ multiplex PCR; TCRdb has only the in-frame clones, and not every one. The repertoire holds about 510,000 clones, with almost 80% as singletons. Specimen: PBMCs. These receptors were taken from a woman between 40 and 50 years old in good health. Some clones in this sample may be carry-over from other donors' samples. Both conserved end residues are part of each CDR3. A D gene is named only where the DNA matches it firmly. Expanded clones get a size class; other rows say once, few or many, or leave the size out.

>TRBJ2-7|TRBD2|TRBV5-5|-
CASSPSGGGSSYEQYF
TGTGCCAGCAGCCCGAGCGGCGGGGGAAGCTCCTACGAGCAGTACTTC
>TRBJ2-5|TRBD2|TRBV29-1|once
CSVEDFGLAGRTETQYF
TGCAGCGTTGAAGATTTTGGGCTAGCGGGAAGGACGGAGACCCAGTACTTC
>TRBJ2-7|TRBD1|TRBV15|-
CATSSGTGTYEQYF
TGTGCCACCAGCAGCGGGACAGGGACCTACGAGCAGTACTTC
>TRBJ2-1|-|TRBV6-1|-
CASSVGQGTYNEQFF
TGTGCCAGCAGTGTGGGGCAGGGGACTTACAATGAGCAGTTCTTC
>TRBJ2-3|-|TRBV4-3|-
CASSQDGRIGDTQYF
TGCGCCAGCAGCCAAGACGGGCGTATAGGCGATACGCAGTATTTT
>TRBJ2-2|-|TRBV19|-
CASSIRGDLLYTGELFF
TGTGCCAGTAGTATAAGGGGGGACTTGCTCTACACCGGGGAGCTGTTTTTT
>TRBJ1-4|TRBD1|TRBV28|-
CASSRQGFNEKLFF
TGTGCCAGCAGCCGACAGGGCTTTAATGAAAAACTGTTTTTT
>TRBJ1-5|-|TRBV28|-
CASGSDSWQPQHF
TGTGCCAGCGGATCCGATAGCTGGCAGCCCCAGCATTTT
>TRBJ2-2|-|TRBV6-6|-
CASSYSISGELFF
TGTGCCAGCAGTTACTCGATTAGCGGGGAGCTGTTTTTT
>TRBJ2-2|-|TRBV5-4|few
CASSYELAAGGTGELFF
TGTGCCAGCAGCTACGAACTAGCGGCAGGGGGGACCGGGGAGCTGTTTTTT
>TRBJ2-1|TRBD1|TRBV29-1|-
CSVRPGTGLGSYNEQFF
TGCAGCGTTCGTCCCGGGACAGGGCTCGGCTCCTACAATGAGCAGTTCTTC
>TRBJ2-7|TRBD2|TRBV7-2|-
CASSPRAAGAYEQYF
TGTGCCAGCAGTCCTCGGGCAGCGGGAGCCTACGAGCAGTACTTC
>TRBJ2-3|-|TRBV7-9|-
CASSFLGSSDTQYF
TGTGCCAGCAGCTTTCTGGGGAGCTCAGATACGCAGTATTTT
>TRBJ1-5|-|TRBV28|once
CASSSLRFDSSIISQHF
TGTGCCAGCAGTTCCCTCCGATTCGACAGCTCTATCATATCCCAGCATTTT